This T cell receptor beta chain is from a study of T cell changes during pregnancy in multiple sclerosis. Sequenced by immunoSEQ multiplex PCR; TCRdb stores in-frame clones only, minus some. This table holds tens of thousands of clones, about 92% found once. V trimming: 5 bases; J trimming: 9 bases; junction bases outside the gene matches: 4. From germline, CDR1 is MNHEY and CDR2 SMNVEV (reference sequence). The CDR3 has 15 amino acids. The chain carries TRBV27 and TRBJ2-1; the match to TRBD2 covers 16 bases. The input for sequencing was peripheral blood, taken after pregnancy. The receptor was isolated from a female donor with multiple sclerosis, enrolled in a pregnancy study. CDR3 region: CASSPGTSGRGEQFF. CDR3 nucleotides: TGTGCCAGCAGTCCCGGGACTAGCGGGAGGGGTGAGCAGTTCTTC.